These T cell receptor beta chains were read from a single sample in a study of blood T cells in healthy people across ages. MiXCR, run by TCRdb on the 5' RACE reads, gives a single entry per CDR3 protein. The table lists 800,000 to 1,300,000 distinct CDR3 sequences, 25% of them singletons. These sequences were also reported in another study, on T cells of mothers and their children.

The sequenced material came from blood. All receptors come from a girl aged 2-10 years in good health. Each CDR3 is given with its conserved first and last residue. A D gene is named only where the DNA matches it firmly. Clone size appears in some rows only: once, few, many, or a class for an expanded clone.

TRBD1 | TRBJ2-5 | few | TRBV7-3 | CASSFGTGINEETQYF | TGTGCCAGCAGCTTCGGGACAGGGATTAATGAAGAGACCCAGTACTTC
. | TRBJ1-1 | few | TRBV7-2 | CASSLVQYEAFF | TGTGCCAGCAGTTTAGTACAGTATGAAGCTTTCTTT
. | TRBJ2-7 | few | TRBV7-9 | CASSSDDAYEQYF | TGTGCCAGCAGCTCCGATGATGCCTACGAGCAGTACTTC
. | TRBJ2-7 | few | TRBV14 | CASSLPGRASIDEQYF | TGTGCCAGCAGCCTACCAGGCCGAGCATCAATAGACGAGCAGTACTTC
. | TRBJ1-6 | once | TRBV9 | CASSVAGESYNSPLHF | TGTGCCAGCAGCGTGGCAGGGGAATCCTATAATTCACCCCTCCACTTT
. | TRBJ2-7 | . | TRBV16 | CASSQSWSYEQYF | TGTGCCAGCAGCCAATCCTGGTCCTACGAGCAGTACTTC
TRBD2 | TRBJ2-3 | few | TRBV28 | CASSSGSLLQFTDTQYF | TGTGCCAGCAGTAGCGGGAGTTTGCTCCAGTTCACAGATACGCAGTATTTT
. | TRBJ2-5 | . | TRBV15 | CATSGSFQETQYF | TGTGCCACCAGCGGATCCTTTCAAGAGACCCAGTACTTC
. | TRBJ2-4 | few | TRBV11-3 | CASSLGPRTPENIQYF | TGTGCCAGCAGCTTAGGACCCCGGACCCCGGAAAACATTCAGTACTTC
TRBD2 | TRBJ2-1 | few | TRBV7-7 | CASSISGTNEQFF | TGTGCTAGCAGCATTAGCGGGACCAATGAGCAGTTCTTC
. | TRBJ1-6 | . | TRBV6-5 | CASSPDVSSPLHF | TGTGCCAGCAGTCCCGACGTGAGTTCACCCCTCCACTTT
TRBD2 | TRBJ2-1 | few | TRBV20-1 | CSAPTSGIGNEQFF | TGCAGTGCTCCCACTAGCGGGATAGGCAATGAGCAGTTCTTC
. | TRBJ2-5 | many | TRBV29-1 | CSVRGRLQETQYF | TGCAGCGTTCGAGGACGGCTTCAAGAGACCCAGTACTTC
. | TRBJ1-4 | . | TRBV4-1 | CASSQLTGLLDEKLFF | TGCGCCAGCAGCCAACTGACTGGACTTTTGGATGAAAAACTGTTTTTT